Each of the 25 T cell receptor beta chains below was sequenced from the same sample in a study of blood T cell repertoires in COVID-19. TCRdb's copy holds only in-frame clones and misses some; the assay was immunoSEQ multiplex PCR. Among fewer than 200,000 clones listed, over 75% were seen once. The sequenced material came from peripheral blood. The receptors were sampled from a man aged 50 or older with acute or convalescent COVID-19.

This sequence joins TRBV4-1 and TRBJ1-5; no clear D. From germline, CDR1 is MGHRA and CDR2 YSYEKL. Trimming took off 2 bases at V and 4 bases at J, with 12 bases between the two ends. There are 15 residues in the CDR3. CDR3 in amino acids: CASSQFVGDNQPQHF. CDR3 sequence (DNA): TGCGCCAGCAGCCAATTCGTCGGGGATAATCAGCCCCAGCATTTT.

J is TRBJ1-2 and V is TRBV7-6; 8 nucleotides agree with TRBD1. Germline lookup yields CDR1 SGHVS and CDR2 FNYEAQ. After removal of 3 bases from V and 4 bases from J, the junction contained 4 bases not matched to a gene. This CDR3 region has 14 residues. CDR3 in DNA: TGTGCCAGCAGCTTCGACAGGGGTGGCTATGGCTACACCTTC. It specifies CASSFDRGGYGYTF.

This sequence joins TRBV7-9 and TRBJ1-1, with 7 bases that match TRBD1. Germline CDR1 reads SEHNR; CDR2 reads FQNEAQ (reference sequence). Trimming took 5 bases from V and 1 from J; bases not matched to a gene: 10. The CDR3 has 16 residues. Here the CDR3 DNA reads TGTGCCAGCAGCCCGCCCCCGGGACAGTCGAACACTGAAGCTTTCTTT. Its translation: CASSPPPGQSNTEAFF.

The genes are TRBV21-1 and TRBJ1-1; no DNA check was done on the table's D call, TRBD1. TRBV21-1 is a pseudogene segment. The CDR3 sequence is 14 residues long. The CDR3 sequence is CASIRDRDLTEAFF. For the CDR3, the DNA is TGTGCCAGCATCCGGGACAGGGATTTGACTGAAGCTTTCTTT.

This clone appeared once. V usage is TRBV18 and J usage is TRBJ2-1; 11 bases map to TRBD2. The CDR3 runs to 13 residues. V trimming: 5 bases; J trimming: 9 bases; junction bases outside the gene matches: 3. Germline V CDR1 and CDR2: KGHSH, LQKENI. CDR3 nucleotide sequence: TGTGCCAGCTCAACCCTAGCGGGAGGTGAGCAGTTCTTC. Protein product: CASSTLAGGEQFF.

The rearrangement joins TRBV10-3 to TRBJ2-2; possible D gene TRBD1, 6 bases. CDR3 length: 12 residues. V dropped 10 bases and J dropped 3 bases, with 9 bases sitting between them. Germline loops: CDR1 ENHRY, CDR2 SYGVKD. The CDR3 here is CATGDYTGELFF. The CDR3 DNA reads as TGTGCCACAGGGGATTACACCGGGGAGCTGTTTTTT.

The V and J genes are TRBV21-1 and TRBJ1-2. TRBV21-1 counts as a pseudogene. There are 13 residues in the CDR3. The CDR3 protein is CASSKGGGGSYTF. CDR3 DNA sequence: TGTGCCAGCAGCAAAGGTGGGGGGGGAAGCTACACCTTC.

V and J are TRBV5-1 and TRBJ2-1; 7 bases line up with TRBD2. After removal of 4 bases from V and 1 base from J, the junction contained 8 bases not matched to a gene. In germline, CDR1 is SGHRS, CDR2 YFSETQ. The CDR3 runs to 16 residues. CDR3 sequence (DNA): TGCGCCAGCAGCCCTGGCCAGGGAGGGTCCTACAATGAGCAGTTCTTC. It is translated as CASSPGQGGSYNEQFF.

The chain combines TRBV6-2 or TRBV6-3 with TRBJ2-3; 7 bases are a match to TRBD1. The germline V gene has CDR1 MNHEY and CDR2 SVGEGT. With 1 base clipped from V and 2 bases from J, the junction kept 9 bases outside the gene matches. The CDR3 runs 17 residues. As DNA, the CDR3 is TGTGCCAGCAGTTACTTCCTCCACGAGGGGGCCACAGATACGCAGTATTTT. This sequence encodes CASSYFLHEGATDTQYF.

The V call is TRBV5-1, the J call TRBJ2-2; TRBD1 aligns across 7 bases. This CDR3 has 16 amino acids. Losses at the gene ends were 4 bases for V and 6 bases for J; bases not matched to a gene: 12. The germline V gene has CDR1 SGHRS and CDR2 YFSETQ. CDR3 amino acids: CASSELTGIGAGELFF. The CDR3 DNA sequence: TGCGCCAGCAGCGAGCTGACAGGGATTGGCGCCGGGGAGCTGTTTTTT.

The genes are TRBV27 and TRBJ2-7; TRBD2 aligns across 7 bases. CDR3 size: 14 residues. Trimming took 2 bases from V and 1 from J; bases not matched to a gene: 2. Germline lookup yields CDR1 MNHEY and CDR2 SMNVEV (reference sequence). The CDR3 loop reads CASSLVGGSYEQYF. The CDR3 DNA reads as TGTGCCAGCAGTTTAGTGGGAGGGTCCTACGAGCAGTACTTC.

V and J are TRBV27 and TRBJ2-5; 7 positions match TRBD1. The CDR3 length is 14 residues. V lost 3 bases to trimming and J lost 4 bases; unmatched junction nucleotides: 5. Germline V lookup: CDR1 MNHEY, CDR2 SMNVEV (reference sequence). The CDR3 nucleotides read TGTGCCAGCAGTTTGCAAGGGGGCTTAGAGACCCAGTACTTC. As protein: CASSLQGGLETQYF.

The V gene is TRBV6-6, the J gene TRBJ2-3; 7 positions agree with TRBD2. In germline, CDR1 is MNHNY, CDR2 SVGAGI (reference sequence). The CDR3 runs to 14 residues. V shed 7 bases, J shed 2 bases, and the junction held 6 bases outside the gene matches. Here the CDR3 reads CASTPAGSTDTQYF. In nucleotides, the CDR3 is TGTGCCAGCACCCCAGCGGGGTCCACAGATACGCAGTATTTT.

The chain joins TRBV5-5 to TRBJ1-2; no clear D gene. This CDR3 has 16 residues. The V end lost 5 bases, the J end lost 2 bases, and 19 bases lay between the germline ends. Germline V gene data show CDR1 as SGHKS and CDR2 as YYEKEE (reference sequence). The CDR3 DNA reads TGTGCCAGCAGACCAACGGGAAGACGAGGAAACTATGGCTACACCTTC. Its protein product is CASRPTGRRGNYGYTF.

As concerns this clone: The sample holds other DNA sequences that translate to the same CDR3. The J gene is TRBJ2-6, the V gene TRBV30, with D possibly TRBD1 on 5 matching bases. Per germline, CDR1 GTSNPN and CDR2 SVGIG (reference sequence). The CDR3 consists of 14 residues. Trimming took off 2 bases at V and 1 base at J, with 6 bases between the two ends. The CDR3 loop is CAWSQGSGANVLTF. CDR3 in DNA: TGTGCCTGGAGTCAGGGATCTGGGGCCAACGTCCTGACTTTC. Drawing the rest from reference TRBV30 and TRBJ2-6, the complete variable domain is SQTIHQWPATLVQPVGSPLSLECTVEGTSNPNLYWYRQAAGRGLQLLFYSVGIGQISSEVPQNLSASRPQDRQFILSSKKLLLSDSGFYLCAWSQGSGANVLTFGAGSRLTVL.

V gene TRBV7-2 combines with J gene TRBJ2-7; 12 nucleotides agree with TRBD2. Per germline, CDR1 SGHTA and CDR2 FQGNSA. The ends lost 6 bases at V and 2 bases at J; junction bases unmatched: 14. This CDR3 spans 18 amino acids. For the CDR3, the DNA is TGTGCCAGCAGGAAAACTAGCGGGGGGATAAGGGCCACCTACGAGCAGTACGTC. It encodes CASRKTSGGIRATYEQYV.

The V call is TRBV5-1, the J call TRBJ2-3; 10 bases are shared with TRBD2. Trimming at V came to 7 bases and at J to 5 bases, leaving 13 bases not matched to a gene. The CDR3 runs 16 residues. Germline CDR1 SGHRS, CDR2 YFSETQ. The CDR3 nucleotides read TGCGCCAGCTCGACAGGTGTAGCGGGAGGAGGAGATACGCAGTATTTT. It codes for CASSTGVAGGGDTQYF.

This chain links TRBV3-1 (or the pseudogene TRBV3-2) with TRBJ1-1; possible D gene TRBD1, 5 bases. V lost 4 bases and J 1 base, leaving 10 bases between the germline ends. The CDR3 runs to 14 residues. Per the germline V gene, CDR1 is LGHDT and CDR2 is YNNKEL (reference sequence). CDR3 in amino acids: CASSPGWRNTEAFF. The CDR3 region has the DNA TGTGCCAGCAGCCCAGGGTGGCGGAACACTGAAGCTTTCTTT.

The chain joins TRBV10-3 to TRBJ1-2; D is unclear. Deletions cut 3 bases from V and 2 bases from J, with 4 bases between. Germline loops: CDR1 ENHRY, CDR2 SYGVKD. The CDR3 contains 12 residues. This CDR3 is CAISDRNYGYTF. As DNA, the CDR3 is TGTGCCATCAGTGACAGGAACTATGGCTACACCTTC.

The rearrangement links TRBV4-1 to TRBJ2-7, with 11 bases aligning to TRBD2. This CDR3 region has 15 residues. Germline CDR1 MGHRA, CDR2 YSYEKL. V dropped 1 base and J dropped 4; count of bases not matched to a gene: 3. CDR3 nucleotide sequence: TGCGCCAGCAGCCAAGTTAGCGGGAGGGTGTACGAGCAGTACTTC. Protein: CASSQVSGRVYEQYF.

The chain recombines TRBV10-3 with TRBJ1-2; maybe TRBD1 (5 bases). The CDR3 contains 16 residues. Per germline, CDR1 ENHRY and CDR2 SYGVKD. Trimming left V 10 bases short and J 5 bases short, with 26 bases between. Written as DNA, the CDR3 is TGTGCCAGTCAGGGTTCGGGCGTAGCGGGAATGTATGGCTACACCTTC. This encodes CASQGSGVAGMYGYTF.

The rearrangement links TRBV19 to TRBJ1-5, with D hard to call. Germline V CDR1 and CDR2: LNHDA, SQIVND (reference sequence). Trimming shortened V by 5 bases and J by 5 bases, and 7 bases separated the two germline ends. The CDR3 is 12 residues long. The CDR3 coding sequence is TGTGCCAGTAGTTCGAGGGATCAGCCCCAGCATTTT. Amino acids: CASSSRDQPQHF.

The count of this clone is one. V and J are TRBV7-9 and TRBJ2-7; TRBD1 matches at 9 bases. J lost 0 bases, V lost 5 bases, and 5 bases had no gene match. Germline CDR1 and CDR2: SEHNR and FQNEAQ (reference sequence). The CDR3 totals 15 residues. The CDR3 nucleotides are TGTGCCAGCAGCCCACCGACAGGGGGCTCCTACGAGCAGTACTTC. Translation gives CASSPPTGGSYEQYF.

This clone was found a few times. The chain couples TRBV7-3 to TRBJ1-1; D is unresolved. Germline CDR1 is SGHTA and CDR2 is FQGTGA. This CDR3 spans 13 amino acids. V was shortened by 7 bases and J by 11 bases, with 20 bases between the two germline ends. As DNA, the CDR3 is TGTGCCAGCACCCCCTCCGTGGGAGGGAGGGCTTTCTTT. This sequence encodes CASTPSVGGRAFF.

This sequence joins TRBV5-6 and TRBJ1-2; 7 nucleotides agree with TRBD1. CDR3 length: 15 amino acids. From germline, CDR1 is SGHDT and CDR2 YYEEEE. V was clipped by 5 bases and J by 3 bases; unmatched bases: 10. CDR3 bases: TGTGCCAGCAGGGGATTTACAGGGGTCCACTATGGCTACACCTTC. Amino acid sequence: CASRGFTGVHYGYTF.